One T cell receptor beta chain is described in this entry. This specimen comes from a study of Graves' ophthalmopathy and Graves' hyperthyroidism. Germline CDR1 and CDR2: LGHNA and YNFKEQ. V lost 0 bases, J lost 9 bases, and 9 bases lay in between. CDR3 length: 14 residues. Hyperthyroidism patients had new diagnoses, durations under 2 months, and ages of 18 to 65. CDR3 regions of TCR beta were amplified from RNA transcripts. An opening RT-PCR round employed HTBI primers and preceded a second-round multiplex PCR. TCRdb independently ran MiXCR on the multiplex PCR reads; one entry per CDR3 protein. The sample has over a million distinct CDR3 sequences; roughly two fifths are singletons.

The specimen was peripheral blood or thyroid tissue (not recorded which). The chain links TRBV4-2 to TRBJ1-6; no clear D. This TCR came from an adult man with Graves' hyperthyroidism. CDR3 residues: CASSQEKGSSPLHF. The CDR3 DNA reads TGTGCCAGCAGCCAAGAAAAAGGGAGTTCACCCCTCCACTTT.